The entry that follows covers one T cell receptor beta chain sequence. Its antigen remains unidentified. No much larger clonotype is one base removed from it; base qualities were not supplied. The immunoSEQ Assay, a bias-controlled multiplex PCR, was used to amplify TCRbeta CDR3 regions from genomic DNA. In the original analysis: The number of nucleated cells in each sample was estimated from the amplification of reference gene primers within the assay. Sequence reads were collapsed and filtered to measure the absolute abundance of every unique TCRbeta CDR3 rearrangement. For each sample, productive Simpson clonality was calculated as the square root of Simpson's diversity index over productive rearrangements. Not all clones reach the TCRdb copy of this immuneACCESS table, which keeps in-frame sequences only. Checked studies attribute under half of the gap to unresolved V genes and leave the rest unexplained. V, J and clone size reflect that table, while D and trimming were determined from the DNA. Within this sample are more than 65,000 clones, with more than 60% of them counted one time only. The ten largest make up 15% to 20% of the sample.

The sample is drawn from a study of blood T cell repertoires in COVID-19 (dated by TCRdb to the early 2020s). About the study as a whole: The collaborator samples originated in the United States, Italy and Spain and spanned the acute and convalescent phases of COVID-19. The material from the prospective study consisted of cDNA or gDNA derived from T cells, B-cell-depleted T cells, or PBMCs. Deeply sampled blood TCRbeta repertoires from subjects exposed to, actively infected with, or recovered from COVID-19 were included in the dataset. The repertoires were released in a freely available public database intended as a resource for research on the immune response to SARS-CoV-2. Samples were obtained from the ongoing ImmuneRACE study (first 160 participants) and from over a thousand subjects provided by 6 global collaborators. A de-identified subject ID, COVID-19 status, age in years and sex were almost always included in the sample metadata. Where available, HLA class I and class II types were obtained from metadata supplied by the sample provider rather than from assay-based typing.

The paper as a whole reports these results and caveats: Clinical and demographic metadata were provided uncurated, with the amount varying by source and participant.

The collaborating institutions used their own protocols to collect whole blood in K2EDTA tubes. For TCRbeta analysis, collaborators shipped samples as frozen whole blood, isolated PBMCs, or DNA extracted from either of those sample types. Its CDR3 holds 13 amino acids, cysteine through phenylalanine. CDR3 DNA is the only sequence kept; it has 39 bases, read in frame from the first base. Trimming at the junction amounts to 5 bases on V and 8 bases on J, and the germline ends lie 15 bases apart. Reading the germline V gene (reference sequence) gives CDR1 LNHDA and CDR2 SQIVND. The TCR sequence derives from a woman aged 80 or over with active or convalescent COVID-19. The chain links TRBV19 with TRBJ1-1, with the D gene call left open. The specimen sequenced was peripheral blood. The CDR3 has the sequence CASSLVLNREAFF. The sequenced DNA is TGTGCCAGTAGTCTGGTCCTCAACAGAGAAGCTTTCTTT.